This T cell receptor (beta chain) was identified in a study of shared clonotypes between healthy human individuals. The CD4+ fraction was divided into a CD45RA+ naive subset and a CD45RA-negative memory subset. In the source study's methods: ImmunoSEQ yielded junction-only sequences lacking quality scores, so filtering differed. The repertoire was sequenced with immunoSEQ multiplex PCR; TCRdb's copy has only in-frame clones and lacks some. V and J calls and clone size are given by that table; D and trimming were obtained from the DNA. The sample lists around 2,000,000 clones, 90% to 95% occurring once. Trimming at V came to 1 base and at J to 5 bases, leaving 7 bases not matched to a gene. Germline V gives CDR1 SEHNR, CDR2 FQNEAQ (reference sequence). The CDR3 loop spans 15 amino acids.

The chain recombines TRBV7-9 with TRBJ1-1; 7 bases align to TRBD1. The sample was naive CD4+ T cells sorted from blood. Subset here: CD45RA+ positively selected. This clonotype was obtained from a man aged 18 to 35 in good health. CDR3 nucleotide sequence: TGTGCCAGCAGCTTAGTTACAGGGGCGGGGACTGAAGCTTTCTTT. Its protein product is CASSLVTGAGTEAFF.